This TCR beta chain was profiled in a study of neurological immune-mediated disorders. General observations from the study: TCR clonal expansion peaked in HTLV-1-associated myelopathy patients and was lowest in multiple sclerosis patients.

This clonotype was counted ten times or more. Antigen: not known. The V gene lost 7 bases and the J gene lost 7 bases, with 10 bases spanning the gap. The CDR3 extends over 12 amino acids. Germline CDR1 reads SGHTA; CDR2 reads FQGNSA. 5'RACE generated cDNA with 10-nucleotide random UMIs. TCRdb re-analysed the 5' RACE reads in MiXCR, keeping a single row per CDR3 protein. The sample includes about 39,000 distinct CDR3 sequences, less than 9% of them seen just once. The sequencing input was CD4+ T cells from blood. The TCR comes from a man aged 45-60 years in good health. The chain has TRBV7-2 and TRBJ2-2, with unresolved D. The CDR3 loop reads CASTPSVGELFF. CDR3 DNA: TGTGCCAGCACCCCTAGTGTCGGGGAGCTGTTTTTT.